This TCR beta chain was profiled in a study of T-cell memory formation after mild COVID-19 (dated by TCRdb to 2020 to 2022). About the study as a whole: Most TCR sequence clusters were specific to one of the two donors. Two young, previously healthy adult volunteers made up the cohort, one male and one female. T-cell clones expanding and contracting after mild COVID-19 in two donors were tracked by longitudinal TCRalpha and TCRbeta repertoire sequencing.

Ficoll-Paque density gradient centrifugation was the method used to isolate PBMCs. The paper as a whole reports these results and caveats: Only a couple of mild cases were covered by the study, and larger cohorts that include severe cases with pre-infection samples were considered necessary. SARS-CoV-2 specificity of the second-wave clones peaking on day 37 was not confirmed. Contracting CD4+ clones turned up mainly in the CM and EM memory subsets, whereas EMRA was where CD8+ clones were enriched. The detection of some responding clones in pre-infection memory suggests that pre-existing cross-reactive memory T cells joined the SARS-CoV-2 response. Clones that contracted from day 15 to 85 showed balanced CD4/CD8 phenotypes, whereas a second wave of clones that expanded from day 15 to 37 leaned towards CD4+.

The junction carries 10 bases between V and J, which are trimmed by 4 bases and 4 bases respectively. CDR3 length: 13 amino acids, cysteine to phenylalanine. CDR3 DNA only is kept here, 39 bases in frame from base 1. With regard to this clonotype: Its antigen remains unidentified. There are no base qualities to consult, and no much larger clone falls within one base.

The instrument was an Illumina NovaSeq 6000. cDNA libraries for TCRalpha and TCRbeta were prepared by 5'RACE using constant-segment primers, with sample barcodes and unique molecular identifiers added. RNA was extracted from every sample with Trizol reagent. The libraries were amplified in two PCR steps, and the second step added a second sample barcode and Illumina TruSeq adapters. The libraries were sequenced on an Illumina NovaSeq using 2 x 150 bp paired-end reads. Per the authors' processing: With migec v1.2.7, reads were demultiplexed and then collapsed into UMI-guided consensus sequences. With mixcr v2.1.11, UMI consensuses were aligned to TRA and TRB V and J templates and assembled into clonotypes. A clonotype was counted as expanded or contracted only when both edgeR and NoisET called the clonotype significant, with the noise models trained on biological replicates. For edgeR calls, the thresholds were a false discovery rate-adjusted p below 0.01 and a log2 fold-change of 1. As an exploratory analysis of dynamics, max-normalized trajectories of the 1000 most abundant clonotypes were examined with PCA combined with hierarchical clustering. Each responding clone was given a CD4 or CD8 phenotype based on the CD4+ and CD8+ repertoires, which had been sequenced separately. TCRdb reprocessed the public reads (quality trimming at Q25 with fastp, clone calling with MiXCR) and kept in-frame beta chains. Here each entry gathers all rows of one CDR3 protein and keeps the most common genes and DNA. The authors' filters were not applied to this entry. The sample table holds a few hundred thousand distinct CDR3 sequences, of which around 15% were seen once. The ten largest clones add up to roughly 23% of the sample.

Sequences were obtained from PBMCs or a T cell subset sorted from them (not recorded which). The receptor was isolated from a man between 18 and 35 years old who had mild COVID-19 (a few samples of this study predate the infection). The sample titles of this study are shuffled in the database, so cell type and time point are left out; the donor was told from shared clones. The chain links TRBV12-3 or TRBV12-4 with TRBJ1-1; possibly the D gene is TRBD1, per 6 matching bases. The DNA is TGTGCCAGCAGTTCCCACAGGGCCACTGAAGCTTTCTTT. This sequence encodes CASSSHRATEAFF.